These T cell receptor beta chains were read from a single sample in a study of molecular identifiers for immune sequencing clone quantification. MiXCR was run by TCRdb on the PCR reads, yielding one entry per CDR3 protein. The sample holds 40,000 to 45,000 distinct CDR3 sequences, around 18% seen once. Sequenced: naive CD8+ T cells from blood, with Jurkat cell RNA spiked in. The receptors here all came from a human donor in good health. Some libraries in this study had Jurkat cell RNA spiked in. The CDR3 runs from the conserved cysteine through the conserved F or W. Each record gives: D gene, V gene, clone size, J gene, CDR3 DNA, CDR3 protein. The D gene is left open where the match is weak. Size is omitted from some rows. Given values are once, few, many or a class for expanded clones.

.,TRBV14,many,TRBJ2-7,TGTGCCAGCAGCCCCGTGGGGGCGAATTTTTACGAGCAGTACTTC,CASSPVGANFYEQYF
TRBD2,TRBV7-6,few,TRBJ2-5,TGTGCCAGCATAGCGGGAGGGCAGGAGACCCAGTACTTC,CASIAGGQETQYF
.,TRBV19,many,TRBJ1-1,TGTGCCAGTAGCATACCGGGACACAGTACCTCTGAAGCTTTCTTT,CASSIPGHSTSEAFF
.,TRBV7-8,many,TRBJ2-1,TGTGCCAGCACAGCGCCTAGCGCGAGCTCCTACAATGAGCAGTTCTTC,CASTAPSASSYNEQFF
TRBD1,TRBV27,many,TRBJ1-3,TGTGCCAGCAGTCCCCGGGACAGGGGGATAAGCTCTGGAAACACCATATATTTT,CASSPRDRGISSGNTIYF
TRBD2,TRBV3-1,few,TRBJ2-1,TGTGCCAGCAGCCAAGATCCGGCTAGCGGGAAGCATGAGCAGTTCTTC,CASSQDPASGKHEQFF
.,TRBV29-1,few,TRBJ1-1,TGCAACGTTGGTGGTTCTGAAGCTTTCTTT,CNVGGSEAFF
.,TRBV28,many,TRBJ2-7,TGTGCCAGCAACTCCTTCGACGGAGGGTTGCTCGAGCAGTACTTC,CASNSFDGGLLEQYF
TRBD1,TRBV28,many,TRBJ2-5,TGTGCCAGCAGTTTCTCCCGACAGGGGAAGGAGACCCAGTACTTC,CASSFSRQGKETQYF
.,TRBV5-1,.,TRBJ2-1,TGCGTCAGCAGCTTGGATCACTTCTACAATGAGCAGTTCTTC,CVSSLDHFYNEQFF
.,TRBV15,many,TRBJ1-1,TGTGCCACCACAGGGCCGAACACTGAAGCTTTCTTT,CATTGPNTEAFF
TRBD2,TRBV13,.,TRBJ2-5,TGTGCCAGCAGTTTGACTAGCCTTTTCGGGACCCAGTACTTC,CASSLTSLFGTQYF
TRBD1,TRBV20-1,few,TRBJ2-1,TGCAGTGCGCGTCAACCGGGACAGGGAGGGTTCAATGAGCAGTTCTTC,CSARQPGQGGFNEQFF
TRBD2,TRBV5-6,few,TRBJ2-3,TGTGCCAGCAGCGCGGGTTTCGCGGGAGTAGCAGATACGCAGTATTTT,CASSAGFAGVADTQYF
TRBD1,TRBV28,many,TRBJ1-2,TGTGCCAGCAGCACTCTTATTGGGGGGACAGAGGATAACTATGGCTACACCTTC,CASSTLIGGTEDNYGYTF
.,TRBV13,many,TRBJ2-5,TGTGCCAGCAGCTTTTTTCCGCCCTCTTCGGCGGGGTTGGAGACCCAGTACTTC,CASSFFPPSSAGLETQYF
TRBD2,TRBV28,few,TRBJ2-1,TGTGCCAGCAGCACCCCCGGGACTACCTTATACAATGAGCAGTTCTTC,CASSTPGTTLYNEQFF
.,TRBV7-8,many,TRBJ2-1,TGTGCCAGCAGCTTTAGGGGTGTAGGCGATGGGTTCTTC,CASSFRGVGDGFF
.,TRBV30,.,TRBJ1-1,TGTGCCTGGAGACCCGATGTGGGCACTGAAGCTTTCTTT,CAWRPDVGTEAFF
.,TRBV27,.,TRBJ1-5,TGTGCCAGCAGTCTCGCGGGGGGGGACGTTTATAGCAATCAGCCCCAGCATTTT,CASSLAGGDVYSNQPQHF
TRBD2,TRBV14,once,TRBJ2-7,TGTGCCAGCAGCCAAGATCCCGCAGCGGGAGTACCCTACGAGCAGTACTTC,CASSQDPAAGVPYEQYF
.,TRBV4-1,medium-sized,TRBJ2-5,TGCGCCAGCAGCCCCCAGCAAGGGAGCCGCCAAGAGACCCAGTACTTC,CASSPQQGSRQETQYF
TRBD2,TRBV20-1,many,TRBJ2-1,TGCAGTGCTAGAGACCTAGCGGGAGGGTACTACAATGAGCAGTTCTTC,CSARDLAGGYYNEQFF
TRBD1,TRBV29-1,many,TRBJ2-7,TGCAGCGTTGATTCGCAGGGGGCAAGGGGCGAGCAGTACTTC,CSVDSQGARGEQYF
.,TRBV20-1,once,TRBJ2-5,TGCAGTGCTAGAGCAGCGAGGGAAGAGACCCAGTACTTC,CSARAAREETQYF
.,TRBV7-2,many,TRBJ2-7,TGTGCCAGCAGCTCCCGGACAGCCTCCTACGAGCAGTACTTC,CASSSRTASYEQYF
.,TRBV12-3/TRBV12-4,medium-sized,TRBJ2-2,TGTGCCAGCAGTAATACAGGGAGGGAGCTGTTTTTT,CASSNTGRELFF
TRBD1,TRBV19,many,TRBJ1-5,TGTGCCAGTAGTCCACCGGGACAGGCTTTCAATCAGCCCCAGCATTTT,CASSPPGQAFNQPQHF
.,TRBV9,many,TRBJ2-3,TGTGCCAGCAGCCCCTCCGGGGGTACCGGGGGCACAGATACGCAGTATTTT,CASSPSGGTGGTDTQYF
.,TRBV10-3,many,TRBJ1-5,TGTGCCATCAGTGAGTCGAGCAGCAATCAGCCCCAGCATTTT,CAISESSSNQPQHF
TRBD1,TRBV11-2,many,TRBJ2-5,TGTGCCAGCAGCCCGTGGGATGGACAGGAACAAGAGACCCAGTACTTC,CASSPWDGQEQETQYF
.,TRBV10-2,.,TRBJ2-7,TGCGCCAGCAGTGTGGGCCAGGGCCCCTACGAGCAGTACTTC,CASSVGQGPYEQYF
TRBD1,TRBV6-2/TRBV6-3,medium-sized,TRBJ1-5,TGTGCCACCCGGGACAGGGTGAATCAGCCCCAGCATTTT,CATRDRVNQPQHF
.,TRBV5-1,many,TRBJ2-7,TGCGCCAGCATTATGCGCCGGCAGGGGGGACCGACGATAACCTACGAGCAGTACTTC,CASIMRRQGGPTITYEQYF
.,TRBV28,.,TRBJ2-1,TGTGCCAGCAGCCCCGGGACCCTAGGCGAGCAGTTCTTC,CASSPGTLGEQFF
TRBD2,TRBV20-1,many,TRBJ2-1,TGCAGTGCAGATACCCCCGGGACTAGCGTGTACAATGAGCAGTTCTTC,CSADTPGTSVYNEQFF
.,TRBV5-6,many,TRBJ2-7,TGTGCCAGCAGCTTGGCGGCTGGGCCGGGGAACGAGCAGTACTTC,CASSLAAGPGNEQYF
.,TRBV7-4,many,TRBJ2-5,TGTGCCAGCAGCTTCTGTCCCCGGTTAGAGACCCAGTACTTC,CASSFCPRLETQYF
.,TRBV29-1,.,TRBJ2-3,TGCAGCGTTGGTTCCCACCACCCTCCAGATACGCAGTATTTT,CSVGSHHPPDTQYF
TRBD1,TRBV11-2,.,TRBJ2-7,TGTGCCAGCAACCACGGACAGGGGGTTTTTTACGAGCAGTACTTC,CASNHGQGVFYEQYF
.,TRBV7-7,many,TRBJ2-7,TGTGCCAGCAGCTCATTTGCGGCTCGCTACGAGCAGTACTTC,CASSSFAARYEQYF
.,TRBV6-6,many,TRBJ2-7,TGTGCCAACGAATTCCCACTTATACCCTACGAGCAGTACTTC,CANEFPLIPYEQYF
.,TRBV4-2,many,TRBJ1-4,TGTGCCAGCAGCCAAGAGAGGGCGGCCCTGGCTAATGAAAAACTGTTTTTT,CASSQERAALANEKLFF
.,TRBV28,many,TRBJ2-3,TGTGCCAGCAGTTTCTGGTCGAGCCCAGATACGCAGTATTTT,CASSFWSSPDTQYF
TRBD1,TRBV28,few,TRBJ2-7,TGTGCCAGCAGTAACCGGGACAGGGCCTACGAGCAGTACTTC,CASSNRDRAYEQYF
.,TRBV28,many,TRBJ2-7,TGTGCCAGCAGTTTGGTGAACTACGAGCAGTACTTC,CASSLVNYEQYF
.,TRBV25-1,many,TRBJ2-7,TGTGCCAGCAGTGAGGGAGGGGGGTGGGCCTACGAGCAGTACTTC,CASSEGGGWAYEQYF
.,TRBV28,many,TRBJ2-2,TGTGCCAGCAGTTTACGGCAGGGAGGGGAGCTGTTTTTT,CASSLRQGGELFF
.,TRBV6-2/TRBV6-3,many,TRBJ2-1,TGTGCCAGCAGTTACATGGACAATGAGCAGTTCTTC,CASSYMDNEQFF
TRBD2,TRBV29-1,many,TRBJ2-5,TGCAGCGCAGACCGGGGGGACCAGTACTTC,CSADRGDQYF
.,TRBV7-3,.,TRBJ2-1,TGTGCCAGCAGCGATTACGATGAGCAGTTCTTC,CASSDYDEQFF
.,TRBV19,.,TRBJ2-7,TGTGCCAGTAGTATAGTGACGGAGGCCGGCGAGCAGTACTTC,CASSIVTEAGEQYF
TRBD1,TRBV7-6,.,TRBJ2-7,TGTGCCAGCAGCTTCGGGACAGGGACGAACGAGCAGTACTTC,CASSFGTGTNEQYF
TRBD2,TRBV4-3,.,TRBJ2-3,TGCGCCAGCAGCCAAGATCTCCTAGCGGGAGCCGGGAAAGATACGCAGTATTTT,CASSQDLLAGAGKDTQYF
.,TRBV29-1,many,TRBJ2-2,TGCAGCGTAGCCAGGGAGGTCACCGGGGAGCTGTTTTTT,CSVAREVTGELFF
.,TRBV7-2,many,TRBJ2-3,TGTGCCAGCAGGTTGGGCACAGATACGCAGTATTTT,CASRLGTDTQYF
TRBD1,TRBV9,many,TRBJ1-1,TGTGCCAGCAGCGTATGGGGACAGCCCACTGAAGCTTTCTTT,CASSVWGQPTEAFF